This T cell receptor beta chain was retrieved from a study of graft-versus-host responses after intestinal transplantation. Study summary: Those transplanted obtained multivisceral, liver-intestinal, or isolated intestinal grafts. Tacrolimus and steroids were given for two to three years to all recipients after anti-thymocyte globulin induction. Whole-study results and caveats: Some GvH clones appeared in ileal mucosa or blood before recipient bone marrow. Levels of circulating GvH clones at their peak were associated with early post-transplant HvG declines.

Assay: immunoSEQ multiplex PCR; the TCRdb copy retains only in-frame clones and omits some. The table lists over 15,000 clones, about 80% of them singletons. As to this clone: Its antigen is currently unknown.

The CDR3 is 14 amino acids. With 4 bases clipped from V and 5 bases from J, the junction kept 9 bases outside the gene matches. The germline V gene encodes CDR1 GTSNPN and CDR2 SVGIG (reference sequence). The gene calls are TRBV30 and TRBJ2-5; 8 bases map to TRBD1. This receptor was identified in a human patient who received an intestinal transplant, so some T cells may come from the graft donor. This material consisted of PBMCs, taken 14 days after transplant. The CDR3: CAWTSQGASETQYF. The CDR3 region has the DNA TGTGCCTGGACGTCTCAGGGGGCATCTGAGACCCAGTACTTC.